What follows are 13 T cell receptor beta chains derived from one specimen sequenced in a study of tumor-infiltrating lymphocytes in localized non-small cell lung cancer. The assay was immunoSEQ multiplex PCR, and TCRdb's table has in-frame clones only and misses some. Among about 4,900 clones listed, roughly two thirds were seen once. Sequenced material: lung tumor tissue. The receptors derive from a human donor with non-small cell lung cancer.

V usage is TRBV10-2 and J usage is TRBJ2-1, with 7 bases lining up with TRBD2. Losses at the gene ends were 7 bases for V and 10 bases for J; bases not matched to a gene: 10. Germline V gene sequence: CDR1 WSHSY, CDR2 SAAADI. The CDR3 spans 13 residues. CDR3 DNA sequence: TGCGCCAGCACCGGGACTACCTCAGTGGAGCAGTTCTTC. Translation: CASTGTTSVEQFF.

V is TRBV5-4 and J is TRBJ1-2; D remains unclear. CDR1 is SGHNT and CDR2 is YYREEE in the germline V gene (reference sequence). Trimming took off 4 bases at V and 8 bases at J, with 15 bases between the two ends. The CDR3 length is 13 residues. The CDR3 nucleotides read TGTGCCAGCAGCCGCACTGGGAACTTGGGCTACACCTTC. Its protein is CASSRTGNLGYTF.

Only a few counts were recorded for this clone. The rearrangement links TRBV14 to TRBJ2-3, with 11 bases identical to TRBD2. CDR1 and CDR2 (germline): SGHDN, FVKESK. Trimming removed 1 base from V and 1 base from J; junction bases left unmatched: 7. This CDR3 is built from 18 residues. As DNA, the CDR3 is TGTGCCAGCAGCCAAGGACTAGCGGGACTCAGGGGCACAGATACGCAGTATTTT. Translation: CASSQGLAGLRGTDTQYF.

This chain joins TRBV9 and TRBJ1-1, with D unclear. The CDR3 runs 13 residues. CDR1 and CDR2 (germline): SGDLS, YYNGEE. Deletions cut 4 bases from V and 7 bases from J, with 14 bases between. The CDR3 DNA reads TGTGCCAGCAGCCGGGCGGCGGAGGGTGAAGCTTTCTTT. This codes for CASSRAAEGEAFF.

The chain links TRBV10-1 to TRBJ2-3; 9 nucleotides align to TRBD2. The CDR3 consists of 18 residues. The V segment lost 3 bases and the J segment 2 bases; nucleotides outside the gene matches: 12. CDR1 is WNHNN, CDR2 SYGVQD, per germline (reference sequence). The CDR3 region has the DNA TGCGCCAGCAGTGAAGGTAGTAGCGGGGGAATTATCACAGATACGCAGTATTTT. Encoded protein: CASSEGSSGGIITDTQYF.

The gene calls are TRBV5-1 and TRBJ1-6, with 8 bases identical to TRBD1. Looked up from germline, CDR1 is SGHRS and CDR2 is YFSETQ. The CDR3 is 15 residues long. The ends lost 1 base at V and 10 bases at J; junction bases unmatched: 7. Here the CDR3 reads CASSLTGTGGSPLHF. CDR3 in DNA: TGCGCCAGCAGCTTGACCGGGACAGGAGGATCACCCCTCCACTTT.

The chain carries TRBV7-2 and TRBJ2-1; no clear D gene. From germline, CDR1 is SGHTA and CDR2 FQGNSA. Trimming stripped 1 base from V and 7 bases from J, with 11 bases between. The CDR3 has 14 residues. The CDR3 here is CASSLVSRLNEQFF. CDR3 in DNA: TGTGCCAGCAGCTTAGTATCCCGACTGAATGAGCAGTTCTTC.

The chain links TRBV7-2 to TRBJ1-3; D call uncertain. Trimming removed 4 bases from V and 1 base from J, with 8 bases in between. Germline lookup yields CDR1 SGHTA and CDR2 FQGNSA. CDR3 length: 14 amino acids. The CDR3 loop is CASSSTRSGNTIYF. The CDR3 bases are TGTGCCAGCAGCTCGACGAGGTCTGGAAACACCATATATTTT.

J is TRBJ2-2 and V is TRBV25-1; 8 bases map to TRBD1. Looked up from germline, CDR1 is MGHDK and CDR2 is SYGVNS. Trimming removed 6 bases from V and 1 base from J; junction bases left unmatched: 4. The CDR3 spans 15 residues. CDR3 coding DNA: TGTGCCAGCAGCACCGGGACAGGGAACACCGGGGAGCTGTTTTTT. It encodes CASSTGTGNTGELFF.

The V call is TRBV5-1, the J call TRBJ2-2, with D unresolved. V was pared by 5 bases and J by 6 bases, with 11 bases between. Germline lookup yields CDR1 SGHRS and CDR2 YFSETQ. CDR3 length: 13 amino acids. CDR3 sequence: CASSSSGAGELFF. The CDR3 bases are TGCGCCAGCAGTTCTAGTGGGGCCGGGGAGCTGTTTTTT. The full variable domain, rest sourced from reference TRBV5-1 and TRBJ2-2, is KAGVTQTPRYLIKTRGQQVTLSCSPISGHRSVSWYQQTPGQGLQFLFEYFSETQRNKGNFPGRFSGRQFSNSRSEMNVSTLELGDSALYLCASSSSGAGELFFGEGSRLTVL.

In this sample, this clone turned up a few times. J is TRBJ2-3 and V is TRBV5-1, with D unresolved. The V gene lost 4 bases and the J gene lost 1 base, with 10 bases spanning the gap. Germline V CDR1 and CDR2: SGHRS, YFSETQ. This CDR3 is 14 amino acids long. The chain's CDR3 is CASSARTGTDTQYF. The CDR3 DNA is TGCGCCAGCAGCGCAAGAACTGGCACAGATACGCAGTATTTT. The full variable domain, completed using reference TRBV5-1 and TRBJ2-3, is KAGVTQTPRYLIKTRGQQVTLSCSPISGHRSVSWYQQTPGQGLQFLFEYFSETQRNKGNFPGRFSGRQFSNSRSEMNVSTLELGDSALYLCASSARTGTDTQYFGPGTRLTVL.

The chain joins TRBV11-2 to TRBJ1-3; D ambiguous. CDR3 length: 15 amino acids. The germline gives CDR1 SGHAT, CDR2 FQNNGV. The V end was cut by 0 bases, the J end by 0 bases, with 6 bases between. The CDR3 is CASSLDFGSGNTIYF. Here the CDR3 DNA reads TGTGCCAGCAGCTTAGACTTTGGCTCTGGAAACACCATATATTTT.

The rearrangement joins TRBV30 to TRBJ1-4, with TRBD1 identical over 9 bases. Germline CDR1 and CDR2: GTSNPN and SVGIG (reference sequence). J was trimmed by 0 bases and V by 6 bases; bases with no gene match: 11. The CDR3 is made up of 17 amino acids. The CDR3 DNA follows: TGTGCCTGTCCACCGGGACAGGGATATGCAACTAATGAAAAACTGTTTTTT. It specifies CACPPGQGYATNEKLFF.